Listed below are T cell receptor beta chains from one sample, sequenced in a study of cytomegalovirus exposure and HLA in healthy donors. The table came from immunoSEQ multiplex PCR; TCRdb's copy has only in-frame clones and leaves some out. The data contain approximately 90,000 clones, about 74% of them seen just once; the ten biggest clones take up about 4%. The sample consisted of PBMCs. These receptors all come from a man aged 25 to 40 in good health and CMV-seronegative. CDR3s include the opening cysteine and the closing phenylalanine or tryptophan. The order of the fields is clone size, J gene, V gene, D gene, CDR3 DNA, CDR3 protein. D genes are given only for firm matches. Clone size appears in some rows only: once, few, many, or a class for an expanded clone.

NA,TRBJ1-1,TRBV28,NA,TGTGCCAGCAGTTCCCGACAAATTAGGTTCTTT,CASSSRQIRFF
NA,TRBJ2-3,TRBV7-9,NA,TGTGCCAGCAGCTTAGGCCTAACGGGTTTGGGCACAGATACGCAGTATTTT,CASSLGLTGLGTDTQYF
NA,TRBJ1-5,TRBV10-3,TRBD1,TGTGCCATCAGTCCAGGGGGTATCGGCAATCAGCCCCAGCATTTT,CAISPGGIGNQPQHF
few,TRBJ1-2,TRBV6-5,TRBD1,TGTGCCAGCACCGACAGGGGAGGCTACACCTTC,CASTDRGGYTF
NA,TRBJ1-2,TRBV18,NA,TGTGCCAGCTCACCAAGTGAGGCGTGGAGCTATGGCTACACCTTC,CASSPSEAWSYGYTF
NA,TRBJ1-5,TRBV19,TRBD1,TGTGCCAGTACCGGGGACAGGGCCATAGGAAATCAGCCCCAGCATTTT,CASTGDRAIGNQPQHF
NA,TRBJ1-1,TRBV5-6,NA,TGTGCCAGCAGCTTGGCCTACCCGAACACTGAAGCTTTCTTT,CASSLAYPNTEAFF
NA,TRBJ2-7,TRBV7-9,TRBD1,TGTGCCAGCAGCCGGGGACAGATGTCCTACGAGCAGTACTTC,CASSRGQMSYEQYF
NA,TRBJ2-7,TRBV2,NA,TGTGCCAGCAGTCAGATACAGGGCAGCCCTCCCTACGAGCAGTACTTC,CASSQIQGSPPYEQYF
few,TRBJ1-2,TRBV28,NA,TGTGCCAGCAGTATAAAACGGTTGAGAGGCTACACCTTC,CASSIKRLRGYTF
NA,TRBJ1-4,TRBV7-9,NA,TGTGCCAGCAGCTTTACAGGAGCAACTAATGAAAAACTGTTTTTT,CASSFTGATNEKLFF
NA,TRBJ1-4,TRBV9,NA,TGTGCCAGCAGCGTAGGGAGGGAACCTAATGAAAAACTGTTTTTT,CASSVGREPNEKLFF
NA,TRBJ2-7,TRBV11-2,TRBD1,TGTGCCAGCCGGACAGGGACGTACGAGCAGTACTTC,CASRTGTYEQYF
NA,TRBJ1-3,TRBV10-3,NA,TGTGCCATCAGTGAGTCGAGATCCACGGGGGGAAACACCATATATTTT,CAISESRSTGGNTIYF
NA,TRBJ1-6,TRBV15,NA,TGTGCCACCAGCCCCTTGGGAGCCTATAATTCACCCCTCCACTTT,CATSPLGAYNSPLHF
NA,TRBJ1-1,TRBV27,NA,TGTGCCAGCAGTCGGGGGGGGCCGCAGAACACTGAAGCTTTCTTT,CASSRGGPQNTEAFF
few,TRBJ1-1,TRBV18,NA,TGTGCCAGCTCACCGACTGCGGCAGTGAACACTGAAGCTTTCTTT,CASSPTAAVNTEAFF
NA,TRBJ1-6,TRBV10-3,TRBD1,TGTGCCATCAGTGATAGGCAGGGGGATAATTCACCCCTCCACTTT,CAISDRQGDNSPLHF
once,TRBJ1-5,TRBV10-3,TRBD1,TGTGCCATCCTCTCTCTCCCGGGACAGATCGTAGTAGGTCAGCCCCAGCATTTT,CAILSLPGQIVVGQPQHF
NA,TRBJ1-2,TRBV10-1,NA,TGCGCCAGCAGTCCAGGACAGAACTATGGCTACACCTTC,CASSPGQNYGYTF
few,TRBJ1-2,TRBV28,NA,TGTGCCAGCAGTTTTTCAGGCAGCCGCTATGGCTACACCTTC,CASSFSGSRYGYTF
NA,TRBJ2-1,TRBV19,TRBD2,TGTGCCAGTAGTATAGTAGCGGGGGTCAATGAGCAGTTCTTC,CASSIVAGVNEQFF
NA,TRBJ2-1,TRBV6-1,NA,TGTGCCAGCAGTGAATCCACCGTACAGGCGTTCCCCTACAATGAGCAGTTCTTC,CASSESTVQAFPYNEQFF